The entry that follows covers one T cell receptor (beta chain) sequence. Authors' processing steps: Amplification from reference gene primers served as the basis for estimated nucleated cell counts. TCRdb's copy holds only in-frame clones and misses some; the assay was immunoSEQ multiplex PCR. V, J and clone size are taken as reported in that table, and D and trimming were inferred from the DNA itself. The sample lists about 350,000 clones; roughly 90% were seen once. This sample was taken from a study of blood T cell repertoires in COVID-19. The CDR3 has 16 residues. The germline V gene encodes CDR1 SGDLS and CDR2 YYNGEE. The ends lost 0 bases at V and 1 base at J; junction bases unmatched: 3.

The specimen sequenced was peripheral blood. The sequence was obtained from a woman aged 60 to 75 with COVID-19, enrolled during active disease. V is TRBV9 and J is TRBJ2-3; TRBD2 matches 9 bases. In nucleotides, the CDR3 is TGTGCCAGCAGCGTAGGGTGGACTAGCGGCACAGATACGCAGTATTTT. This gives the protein CASSVGWTSGTDTQYF.